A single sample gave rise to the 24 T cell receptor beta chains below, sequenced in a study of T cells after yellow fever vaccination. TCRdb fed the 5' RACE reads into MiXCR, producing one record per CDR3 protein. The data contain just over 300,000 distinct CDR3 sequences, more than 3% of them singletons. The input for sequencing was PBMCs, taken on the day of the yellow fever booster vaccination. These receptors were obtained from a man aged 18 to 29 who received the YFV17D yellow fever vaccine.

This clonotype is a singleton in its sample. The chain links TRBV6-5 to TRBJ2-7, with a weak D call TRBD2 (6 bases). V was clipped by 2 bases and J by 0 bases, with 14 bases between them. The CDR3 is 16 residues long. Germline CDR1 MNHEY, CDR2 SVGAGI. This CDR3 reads CASSYAAGRSSYEQYF. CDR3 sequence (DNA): TGTGCCAGCAGTTACGCCGCGGGACGGAGCTCCTACGAGCAGTACTTC.

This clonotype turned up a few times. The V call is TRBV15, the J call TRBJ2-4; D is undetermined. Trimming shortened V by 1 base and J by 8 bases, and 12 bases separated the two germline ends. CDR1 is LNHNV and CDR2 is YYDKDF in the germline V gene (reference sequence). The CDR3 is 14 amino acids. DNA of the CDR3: TGTGCCACCAGCAGAGTAGACCAGACGGACATTCAGTACTTC. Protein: CATSRVDQTDIQYF.

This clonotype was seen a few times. As DNA, the CDR3 is TGTGCCAGCAGCCCCAGCGCGGCCGTGGATCAGCTGACCCAGCATTTT. The encoded protein is CASSPSAAVDQLTQHF. This chain links TRBV6-5 with TRBJ1-5; D gene uncertain. The V end lost 6 bases, the J end lost 11 bases, and 26 bases lay between the germline ends. The CDR3 consists of 16 residues. From germline, CDR1 is MNHEY and CDR2 SVGAGI.

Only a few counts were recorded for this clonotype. This CDR3 reads CASSLGVGGPETQYF. DNA for the CDR3: TGTGCCAGCAGCTTGGGTGTGGGGGGCCCAGAGACCCAGTACTTC. V is TRBV7-3 and J is TRBJ2-5; D may be TRBD1 or TRBD2 (6 bases each). The CDR3 has 15 amino acids. V gave up 3 bases and J gave up 4 bases, with 15 bases separating them. From germline, CDR1 is SGHTA and CDR2 FQGTGA. The full variable domain, its missing parts supplied by reference TRBV7-3 and TRBJ2-5, is GAGVSQTPSNKVTEKGKYVELRCDPISGHTALYWYRQSLGQGPEFLIYFQGTGAADDSGLPNDRFFAVRPEGSVSTLKIQRTERGDSAVYLCASSLGVGGPETQYFGPGTRLLVL.

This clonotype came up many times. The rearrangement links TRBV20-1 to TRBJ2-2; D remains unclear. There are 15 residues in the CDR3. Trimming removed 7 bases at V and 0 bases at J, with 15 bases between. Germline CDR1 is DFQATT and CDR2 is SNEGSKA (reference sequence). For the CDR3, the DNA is TGCAGTGTCAAGCGCGGAGTCCCGAACACCGGGGAGCTGTTTTTT. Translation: CSVKRGVPNTGELFF.

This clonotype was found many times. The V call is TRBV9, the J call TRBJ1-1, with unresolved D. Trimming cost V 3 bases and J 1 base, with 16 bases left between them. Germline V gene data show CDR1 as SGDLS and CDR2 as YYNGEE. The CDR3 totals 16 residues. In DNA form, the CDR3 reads TGTGCCAGCAGCGCCGTAGATCCCAGGAGGAACACTGAAGCTTTCTTT. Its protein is CASSAVDPRRNTEAFF.

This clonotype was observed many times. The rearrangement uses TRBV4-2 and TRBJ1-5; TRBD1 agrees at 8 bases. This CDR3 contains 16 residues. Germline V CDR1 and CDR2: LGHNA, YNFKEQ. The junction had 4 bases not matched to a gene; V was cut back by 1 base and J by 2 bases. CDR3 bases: TGTGCCAGCAGCCAAGGGGCACAGGGGGGCAATCAGCCCCAGCATTTT. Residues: CASSQGAQGGNQPQHF.

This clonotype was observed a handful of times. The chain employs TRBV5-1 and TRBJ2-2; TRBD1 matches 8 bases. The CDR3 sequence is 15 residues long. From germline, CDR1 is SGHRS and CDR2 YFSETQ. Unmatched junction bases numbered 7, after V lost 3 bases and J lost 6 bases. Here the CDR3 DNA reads TGCGCCAGCAGCTACGGACAGGGCGGGTCCGGGGAGCTGTTTTTT. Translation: CASSYGQGGSGELFF.

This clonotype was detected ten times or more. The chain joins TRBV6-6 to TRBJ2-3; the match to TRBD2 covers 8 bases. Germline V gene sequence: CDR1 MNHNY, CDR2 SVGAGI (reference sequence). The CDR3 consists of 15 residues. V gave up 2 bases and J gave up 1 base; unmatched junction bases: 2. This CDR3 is CASSYPGGGTDTQYF. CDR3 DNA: TGTGCCAGCAGTTACCCGGGGGGGGGCACAGATACGCAGTATTTT.

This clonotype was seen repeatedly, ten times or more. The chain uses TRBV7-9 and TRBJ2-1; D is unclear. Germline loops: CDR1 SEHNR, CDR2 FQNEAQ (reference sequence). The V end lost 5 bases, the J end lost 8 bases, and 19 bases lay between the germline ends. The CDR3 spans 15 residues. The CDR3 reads CASSRPPVELDEQFF. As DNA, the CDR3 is TGTGCCAGCAGCCGACCCCCGGTGGAATTGGATGAGCAGTTCTTC.

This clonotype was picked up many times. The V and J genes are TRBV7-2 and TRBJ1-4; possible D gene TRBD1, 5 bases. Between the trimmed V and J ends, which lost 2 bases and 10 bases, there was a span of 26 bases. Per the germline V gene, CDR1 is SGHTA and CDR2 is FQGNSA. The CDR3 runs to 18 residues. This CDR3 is CASSLTQSTATLRAKLFF. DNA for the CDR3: TGTGCCAGCAGCTTAACCCAGAGCACAGCCACCCTCAGGGCAAAACTGTTTTTT.

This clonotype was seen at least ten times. CDR3 sequence: CASSPYPDRGTRLFSSYEQYV. CDR3 DNA: TGTGCCAGCAGTCCATACCCCGACAGGGGGACGAGACTCTTCAGCTCCTACGAGCAGTACGTC. The chain recombines TRBV28 with TRBJ2-7; 9 bases match TRBD1. The germline CDR1 and CDR2 sequences are MDHEN and SYDVKM. Trimming removed 5 bases from V and 0 bases from J; junction bases left unmatched: 23. The CDR3 length is 21 residues.

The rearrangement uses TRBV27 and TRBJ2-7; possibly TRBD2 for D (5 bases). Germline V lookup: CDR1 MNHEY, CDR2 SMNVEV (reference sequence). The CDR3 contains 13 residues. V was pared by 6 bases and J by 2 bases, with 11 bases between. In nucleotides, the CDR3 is TGTGCCAGCAGCCTGCCGACTACCTACGAGCAGTACGTC. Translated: CASSLPTTYEQYV.

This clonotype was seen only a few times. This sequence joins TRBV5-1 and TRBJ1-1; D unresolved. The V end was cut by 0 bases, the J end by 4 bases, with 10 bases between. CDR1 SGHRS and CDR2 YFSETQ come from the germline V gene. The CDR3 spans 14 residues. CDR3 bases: TGCGCCAGCAGCTTGGGGGCGGCGCGCACTGAAGCTTTCTTT. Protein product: CASSLGAARTEAFF.

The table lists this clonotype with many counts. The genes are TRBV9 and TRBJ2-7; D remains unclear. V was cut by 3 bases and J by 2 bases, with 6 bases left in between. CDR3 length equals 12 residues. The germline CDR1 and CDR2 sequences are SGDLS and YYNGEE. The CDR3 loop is CASSAGPYEQYF. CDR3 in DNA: TGTGCCAGCAGCGCCGGGCCCTACGAGCAGTACTTC.

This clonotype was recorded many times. CDR3 in DNA: TGTGCCAGCAGCTTAGCGCATGAGACCCAGTACTTC. Its translation is CASSLAHETQYF. The chain carries TRBV7-2 and TRBJ2-5; D not certain. Germline V lookup: CDR1 SGHTA, CDR2 FQGNSA. V lost 0 bases, J lost 5 bases, and 4 bases lay in between. CDR3 length equals 12 residues.

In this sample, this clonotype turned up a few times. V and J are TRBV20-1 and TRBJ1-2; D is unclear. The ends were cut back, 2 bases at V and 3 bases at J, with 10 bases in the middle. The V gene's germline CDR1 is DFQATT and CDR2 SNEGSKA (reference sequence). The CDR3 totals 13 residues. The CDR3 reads CSARTLWDYGYTF. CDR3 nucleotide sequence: TGCAGTGCTAGAACCCTCTGGGACTATGGCTACACCTTC.

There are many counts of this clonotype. CDR3 DNA: TGCGCCAGCAGCTTGGAGGGCGGGGGAGAGACCCAGTACTTC. Residues: CASSLEGGGETQYF. This sequence joins TRBV5-1 and TRBJ2-5; 7 nucleotides agree with TRBD2. Germline V gene sequence: CDR1 SGHRS, CDR2 YFSETQ. Trimming removed 0 bases from V and 4 bases from J; junction bases left unmatched: 3. The CDR3 consists of 14 residues.

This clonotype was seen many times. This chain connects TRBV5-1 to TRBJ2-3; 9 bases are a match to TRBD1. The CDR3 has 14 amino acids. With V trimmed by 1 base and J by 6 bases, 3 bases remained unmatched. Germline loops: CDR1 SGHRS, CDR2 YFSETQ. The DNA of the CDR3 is TGCGCCAGCAGCTTGACAGGGGGCATGGATACGCAGTATTTT. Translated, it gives CASSLTGGMDTQYF. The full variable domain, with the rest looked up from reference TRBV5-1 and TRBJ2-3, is KAGVTQTPRYLIKTRGQQVTLSCSPISGHRSVSWYQQTPGQGLQFLFEYFSETQRNKGNFPGRFSGRQFSNSRSEMNVSTLELGDSALYLCASSLTGGMDTQYFGPGTRLTVL.

CDR3 nucleotides: TGTGCCAGCAGCTCGCCCGAACCGGGGGGCTACACCTTC. It encodes CASSSPEPGGYTF. The chain is built from TRBV6-6 and TRBJ1-2; D gene uncertain. The CDR3 spans 13 residues. Germline V CDR1 and CDR2: MNHNY, SVGAGI (reference sequence). Trimming left V 6 bases short and J 8 bases short, with 16 bases between.

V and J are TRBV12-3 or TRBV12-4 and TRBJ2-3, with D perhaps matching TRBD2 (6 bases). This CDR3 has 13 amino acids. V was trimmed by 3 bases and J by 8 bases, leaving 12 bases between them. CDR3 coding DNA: TGTGCCAGCAGTTTGGAGGGTTACGGTACGCAGTATTTT. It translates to CASSLEGYGTQYF.

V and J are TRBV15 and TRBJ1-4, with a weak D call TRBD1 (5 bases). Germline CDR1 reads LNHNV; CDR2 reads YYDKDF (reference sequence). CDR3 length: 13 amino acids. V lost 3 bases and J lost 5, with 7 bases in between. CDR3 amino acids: CATSRDKNEKLFF. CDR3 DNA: TGTGCCACCAGCAGGGACAAGAATGAAAAACTGTTTTTT.

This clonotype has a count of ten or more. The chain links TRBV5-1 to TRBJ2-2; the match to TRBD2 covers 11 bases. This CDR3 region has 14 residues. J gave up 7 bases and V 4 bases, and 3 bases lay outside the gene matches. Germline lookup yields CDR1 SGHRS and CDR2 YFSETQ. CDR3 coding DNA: TGCGCCAGCAGCCCAGGGACTAGCGGCGGGGAGCTGTTTTTT. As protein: CASSPGTSGGELFF.

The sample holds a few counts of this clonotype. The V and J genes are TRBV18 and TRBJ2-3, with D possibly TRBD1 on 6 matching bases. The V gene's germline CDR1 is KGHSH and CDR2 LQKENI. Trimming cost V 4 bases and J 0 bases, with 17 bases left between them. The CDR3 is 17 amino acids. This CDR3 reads CASSLPRQADSTDTQYF. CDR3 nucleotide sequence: TGTGCCAGCTCACTACCGAGACAGGCGGACAGCACAGATACGCAGTATTTT.